A selection of T cell receptor beta chains follows, all from one sample in a study of STAT5B mutations in CD4+ large granular lymphocyte leukemia. TCRdb's copy holds only in-frame clones and misses some; the assay was immunoSEQ multiplex PCR. In the table there are approximately 35,000 clones, 76% of which are singletons. The sample consisted of CD4+ T cells from blood buffy coats. The source of these receptors is a human donor in good health. The CDR3 runs from the conserved cysteine through the conserved F or W. The order of the fields is V gene, J gene, CDR3 protein.

v_gene: TRBV7-2
j_gene: TRBJ1-2
CDR3aa: CASSLEPANYGYTF

v_gene: TRBV2
j_gene: TRBJ1-5
CDR3aa: CASNLQTDQPQHF

v_gene: TRBV10-2
j_gene: TRBJ2-1
CDR3aa: CASSGLAGSYNEQFF

v_gene: TRBV19
j_gene: TRBJ2-7
CDR3aa: CAAGPGFNEQYF

v_gene: TRBV7-2
j_gene: TRBJ2-3
CDR3aa: CASSLGATTDTQYF

v_gene: TRBV23-1
j_gene: TRBJ1-4
CDR3aa: CASRAGGQGREKLFF

v_gene: TRBV11-1
j_gene: TRBJ2-1
CDR3aa: CASSLAVSGGASYNEQFF

v_gene: TRBV6-6
j_gene: TRBJ1-3
CDR3aa: CASSITPLSGNTIYF

v_gene: TRBV28
j_gene: TRBJ1-2
CDR3aa: CASSLAGIYGYTF

v_gene: TRBV14
j_gene: TRBJ2-3
CDR3aa: CASSLDSNTDTQYF

v_gene: TRBV2
j_gene: TRBJ1-2
CDR3aa: CASSYGTGYGYTF

v_gene: TRBV20-1
j_gene: TRBJ1-1
CDR3aa: CSASQDTEAFF

v_gene: TRBV10-3
j_gene: TRBJ2-3
CDR3aa: CAIKETSGGTDTQYF

v_gene: TRBV9
j_gene: TRBJ2-1
CDR3aa: CASSVGRDPSLEQFF

v_gene: TRBV7-9
j_gene: TRBJ1-4
CDR3aa: CASSTQGTREKLFF

v_gene: TRBV11-2
j_gene: TRBJ2-3
CDR3aa: CASSFGLAGGSTDTQYF

v_gene: TRBV19
j_gene: TRBJ2-1
CDR3aa: CASSIVHSLAGGESNEQFF

v_gene: TRBV7-8
j_gene: TRBJ1-2
CDR3aa: CASSLDNRANYGYTF

v_gene: TRBV15
j_gene: TRBJ1-4
CDR3aa: CATSRVGLANEKLFF

v_gene: TRBV6-1
j_gene: TRBJ1-3
CDR3aa: CASSAQQVGTGNTIYF

v_gene: TRBV19
j_gene: TRBJ2-7
CDR3aa: CASSREWGSYEQYF

v_gene: TRBV7-2
j_gene: TRBJ2-4
CDR3aa: CASSLGRLAKNIQYF

v_gene: TRBV13
j_gene: TRBJ1-3
CDR3aa: CASSGSGTGSGNTIYF

v_gene: TRBV5-6
j_gene: TRBJ1-6
CDR3aa: CASSFKRGLGGSPLHF

v_gene: TRBV5-1
j_gene: TRBJ2-7
CDR3aa: CASRQRGTGANEQYF

v_gene: TRBV6-1
j_gene: TRBJ1-4
CDR3aa: CASSEARTGGGEKLFF

v_gene: TRBV10-1
j_gene: TRBJ2-5
CDR3aa: CASSRLAGDGETQYF

v_gene: TRBV18
j_gene: TRBJ1-1
CDR3aa: CASSQNDLSEAFF

v_gene: TRBV28
j_gene: TRBJ1-2
CDR3aa: CASSPGDYGYTF

v_gene: TRBV12-5
j_gene: TRBJ1-5
CDR3aa: CASVKSRGESQPQHF

v_gene: TRBV2
j_gene: TRBJ1-2
CDR3aa: CASSVVGAIVGYTF

v_gene: TRBV15
j_gene: TRBJ2-1
CDR3aa: CATSRDRGMIGRTDSYNEQFF

v_gene: TRBV15
j_gene: TRBJ2-1
CDR3aa: CATSRGQGLYNEQFF

v_gene: TRBV4-3
j_gene: TRBJ1-1
CDR3aa: CASSRGKRNTEAFF

v_gene: TRBV5-1
j_gene: TRBJ2-5
CDR3aa: CASSLDQETQYF

v_gene: TRBV5-1
j_gene: TRBJ1-1
CDR3aa: CASSTQGVNTEAFF

v_gene: TRBV7-2
j_gene: TRBJ2-7
CDR3aa: CASSSQPGQTSYEQYF

v_gene: TRBV19
j_gene: TRBJ1-2
CDR3aa: CASNLDRVSGYTF

v_gene: TRBV11-2
j_gene: TRBJ2-7
CDR3aa: CASSLRGQGYEQYF

v_gene: TRBV19
j_gene: TRBJ2-4
CDR3aa: CASSENLRGLARPAKNIQYF

v_gene: TRBV29-1
j_gene: TRBJ2-5
CDR3aa: CSVQPDASETQYF